Listed here are 23 T cell receptor beta chains from one sample, sequenced in a study of blood T cell repertoires in COVID-19. Produced via immunoSEQ multiplex PCR; TCRdb's table is partial and in-frame only. Here the sample spans 300,000 to 450,000 clones, roughly four fifths being singletons. Sample: peripheral blood. Receptors were obtained from a human donor with acute or convalescent COVID-19. The donor label of this sample is uncertain.

This clone has only one observation. V usage is TRBV20-1 and J usage is TRBJ2-1; TRBD2 aligns across 8 bases. Germline V gives CDR1 DFQATT, CDR2 SNEGSKA (reference sequence). This CDR3 region has 15 residues. The V segment lost 3 bases and the J segment 9 bases; nucleotides outside the gene matches: 13. The CDR3 coding sequence is TGCAGTGCTAGTGAGCCAGCGGGAGCGGTCAGTGAGCAGTTCTTC. It encodes CSASEPAGAVSEQFF.

The V gene is TRBV7-2, the J gene TRBJ1-5, with TRBD1 as a possible D gene (6 bases). The CDR3 consists of 15 residues. Germline loops: CDR1 SGHTA, CDR2 FQGNSA. Trimming took off 5 bases at V and 0 bases at J, with 11 bases between the two ends. The CDR3, as DNA: TGTGCCAGCAGCCATGACAGGCTTAGCAATCAGCCCCAGCATTTT. Its translation: CASSHDRLSNQPQHF.

The chain is built from TRBV10-3 and TRBJ1-5; no clear D. The CDR3 totals 15 residues. Germline V lookup: CDR1 ENHRY, CDR2 SYGVKD. Between the trimmed V and J ends, which lost 2 bases and 0 bases, there was a span of 8 bases. The CDR3 spells CAISEARDSNQPQHF. The CDR3 region has the DNA TGTGCCATCAGTGAGGCGAGGGATAGCAATCAGCCCCAGCATTTT.

The CDR3 sequence: CASSFTSYNEQFF. CDR3 bases: TGCGCCAGCAGCTTTACCAGTTACAATGAGCAGTTCTTC. This chain joins TRBV5-1 and TRBJ2-1; D is undetermined. Germline CDR1 and CDR2: SGHRS and YFSETQ. This CDR3 comprises 13 residues. V was cut by 2 bases and J by 4 bases, with 7 bases left in between.

This clone was detected only a few times. This rearrangement joins TRBV4-1 to TRBJ1-5; tentative D call: TRBD1 (6 bases). The CDR3 has 15 amino acids. Germline-derived CDR1 and CDR2 are MGHRA and YSYEKL. V lost 3 bases and J lost 4, with 13 bases in between. As DNA, the CDR3 is TGCGCCAGCAGCCACAGACCGCAGGGGAATCAGCCCCAGCATTTT. It yields the protein CASSHRPQGNQPQHF.

The chain couples TRBV6-5 to TRBJ1-5, with 10 nucleotides matching TRBD1. Germline loops: CDR1 MNHEY, CDR2 SVGAGI. The CDR3 consists of 12 residues. J lost 9 bases, V lost 8 bases, and 4 bases had no gene match. For the CDR3, the DNA is TGTGCCAGCTGGACAGGGGGACTGCCCCAGCATTTT. Its translation: CASWTGGLPQHF.

This rearrangement joins TRBV12-3 or TRBV12-4 to TRBJ1-6; D not resolved. The CDR3 has 13 amino acids. V gave up 6 bases and J gave up 7 bases, with 10 bases separating them. The CDR3 protein is CASSGNSNSPLHF. DNA of the CDR3: TGTGCCAGCAGCGGGAACAGCAATTCACCCCTCCACTTT.

This chain connects TRBV5-5 to TRBJ1-2; 7 positions agree with TRBD1. The CDR3 totals 14 residues. CDR1 and CDR2 (germline): SGHKS, YYEKEE (reference sequence). Trimming cost V 0 bases and J 7 bases; bases outside gene matches: 6. The CDR3 DNA reads as TGTGCCAGCAGCTTGGCGGCACAGGGGTTTGGCTACACCTTC. Amino acids: CASSLAAQGFGYTF.

The V call is TRBV6-5, the J call TRBJ1-2, with D unresolved. V lost 2 bases and J 4 bases, leaving 11 bases between the germline ends. Germline-derived CDR1 and CDR2 are MNHEY and SVGAGI. There are 14 residues in the CDR3. CDR3 in DNA: TGTGCCAGCAGTTACACCGCGGCAGTCTATGGCTACACCTTC. It translates to CASSYTAAVYGYTF.

This clone appeared once. The chain combines TRBV7-2 with TRBJ2-7, with 13 bases fitting TRBD2. This CDR3 has 16 amino acids. The ends lost 1 base at V and 2 bases at J; junction bases unmatched: 2. Germline V lookup: CDR1 SGHTA, CDR2 FQGNSA. The chain's CDR3 is CASSLGGTSGAYEQYF. DNA for the CDR3: TGTGCCAGCAGCTTAGGCGGGACTAGCGGGGCCTACGAGCAGTACTTC.

This clone was counted a few times. The chain couples TRBV5-6 to TRBJ2-7; 7 nucleotides agree with TRBD1. V trimming: 4 bases; J trimming: 6 bases; junction bases outside the gene matches: 13. The CDR3 runs to 15 residues. The germline CDR1 and CDR2 sequences are SGHDT and YYEEEE. The CDR3 nucleotides are TGTGCCAGCAGCAAAATGACAGGGATTGGAAGCGAGCAGTACTTC. Residues: CASSKMTGIGSEQYF.

This rearrangement joins TRBV19 to TRBJ1-4; TRBD1 matches at 8 bases. The CDR3 loop spans 15 amino acids. J gave up 4 bases and V 3 bases, and 4 bases lay outside the gene matches. CDR1 LNHDA and CDR2 SQIVND come from the germline V gene (reference sequence). In DNA, the CDR3 is TGTGCCAGTAGTATTGGACAGGGCGGTAATGAAAAACTGTTTTTT. Protein sequence: CASSIGQGGNEKLFF.

Only one count was recorded for this clone. This chain joins TRBV19 and TRBJ1-2, with D possibly being TRBD1 (5 bases). This CDR3 is built from 12 residues. Germline V lookup: CDR1 LNHDA, CDR2 SQIVND (reference sequence). Trimming cost V 5 bases and J 8 bases, with 12 bases left between them. The CDR3 bases are TGTGCCAGTAGTCCTCAGGGTAGAGGCTACACCTTC. Its protein is CASSPQGRGYTF.

The chain joins TRBV5-1 to TRBJ2-7; 15 bases align to TRBD2. The germline V gene encodes CDR1 SGHRS and CDR2 YFSETQ. The CDR3 runs 19 residues. With 0 bases clipped from V and 6 bases from J, the junction kept 13 bases outside the gene matches. CDR3 region: CASSLGAGGAGLAGGEQYF. DNA for the CDR3: TGCGCCAGCAGCTTGGGAGCAGGGGGCGCGGGACTAGCGGGAGGCGAGCAGTACTTC.

This clone was seen a single time. The chain links TRBV19 to TRBJ1-5; D unclear. Per the germline V gene, CDR1 is LNHDA and CDR2 is SQIVND (reference sequence). This CDR3 has 14 amino acids. Trimming took 6 bases from V and 4 from J, leaving 13 bases between them. The CDR3 loop reads CASSTGRTNQPQHF. The CDR3 DNA reads as TGTGCCAGTAGCACGGGCCGGACTAATCAGCCCCAGCATTTT.

There are a few counts of this clone. The chain employs TRBV12-3 or TRBV12-4 and TRBJ2-1; 7 bases fit TRBD2. This CDR3 comprises 13 residues. J was trimmed by 2 bases and V by 6 bases; bases with no gene match: 1. For the CDR3, the DNA is TGTGCCAGCAGCGGGACTACCTACAATGAGCAGTTCTTC. As protein: CASSGTTYNEQFF.

This clone turned up a few times. The identical CDR3 is also encoded by other nucleotide sequences in the sample. This chain uses TRBV28 with TRBJ1-3; D perhaps matches TRBD1 (5 bases). The CDR3 runs to 13 residues. Trimming pared 11 bases from V and 1 base from J, leaving 12 bases between. Germline values: CDR1 MDHEN, CDR2 SYDVKM. CDR3 nucleotide sequence: TGTGCCTCCCGGCCAGGGTCTGGAAACACCATATATTTT. It codes for CASRPGSGNTIYF.

The rearrangement joins TRBV2 to TRBJ2-3; unclear D gene. CDR3 length: 15 amino acids. Trimming removed 2 bases at V and 0 bases at J, with 9 bases between. CDR1 SNHLY and CDR2 FYNNEI come from the germline V gene. This CDR3 reads CASSERRMSTDTQYF. CDR3 coding DNA: TGTGCCAGCAGTGAACGCAGGATGAGCACAGATACGCAGTATTTT.

This clone was seen once. The rearrangement uses TRBV6-1 and TRBJ2-6; maybe TRBD1 (6 bases). The length of the CDR3 is 16 residues. CDR1 and CDR2 from the germline V gene are MNHNS and SASEGT. The V end was cut by 1 base, the J end by 4 bases, with 11 bases between. The DNA of the CDR3 is TGTGCCAGCAGTGAAGAGGCAGGGGCCGGGGCCAACGTCCTGACTTTC. It codes for CASSEEAGAGANVLTF.

This sequence joins TRBV19 and TRBJ2-3; 9 nucleotides line up with TRBD2. CDR1 is LNHDA, CDR2 SQIVND, per germline (reference sequence). This CDR3 contains 15 residues. V lost 5 bases to trimming and J lost 5 bases; unmatched junction nucleotides: 8. The CDR3 reads CASSGSGGVGDTQYF. Here the CDR3 DNA reads TGTGCCAGTAGTGGTAGCGGGGGAGTTGGAGATACGCAGTATTTT.

This clone was counted a few times. The chain has TRBV4-1 and TRBJ2-1; D perhaps matches TRBD1 (6 bases). This CDR3 is 14 amino acids long. V was pared by 2 bases and J by 9 bases, with 14 bases between. Germline CDR1 MGHRA, CDR2 YSYEKL. This chain's CDR3 is CASSQPGQTIEQFF. The DNA of the CDR3 is TGCGCCAGCAGCCAACCGGGACAAACGATTGAGCAGTTCTTC.

V and J are TRBV30 and TRBJ1-5, with D perhaps TRBD1 (6 bases). The CDR3 loop spans 16 amino acids. The V end was cut by 6 bases, the J end by 0 bases, with 18 bases between. Germline assignment: CDR1 GTSNPN and CDR2 SVGIG (reference sequence). The CDR3 region is CACRGGSTISNQPQHF. The DNA of the CDR3 is TGTGCCTGCAGAGGGGGTTCTACAATTAGCAATCAGCCCCAGCATTTT.

This chain links TRBV6-6 with TRBJ1-1; maybe TRBD1 (5 bases). The germline V gene has CDR1 MNHNY and CDR2 SVGAGI (reference sequence). V was pared by 6 bases and J by 0 bases, with 11 bases between. CDR3 length: 14 amino acids. CDR3 protein: CASSRGHLNTEAFF. The CDR3 DNA sequence: TGTGCCAGCAGCCGCGGACACCTGAACACTGAAGCTTTCTTT.